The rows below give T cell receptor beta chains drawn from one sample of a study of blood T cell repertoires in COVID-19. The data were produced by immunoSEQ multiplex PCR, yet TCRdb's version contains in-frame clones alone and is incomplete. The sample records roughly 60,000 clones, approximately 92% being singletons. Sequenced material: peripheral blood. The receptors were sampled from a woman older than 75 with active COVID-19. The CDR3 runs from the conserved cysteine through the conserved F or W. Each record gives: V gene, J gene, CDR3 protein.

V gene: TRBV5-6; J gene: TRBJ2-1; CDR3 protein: CASSLGGGGSYNEQFF
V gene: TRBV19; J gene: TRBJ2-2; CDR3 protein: CASSIVGGAGELFF
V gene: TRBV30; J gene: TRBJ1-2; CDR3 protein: CAWNTQGASGYTF
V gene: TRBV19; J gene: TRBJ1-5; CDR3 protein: CASTYGQGYSNQPQHF
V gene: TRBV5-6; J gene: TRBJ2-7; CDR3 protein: CASSERTGPYEQYF
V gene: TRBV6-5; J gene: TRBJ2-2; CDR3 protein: CASSYSRGTSTGELFF
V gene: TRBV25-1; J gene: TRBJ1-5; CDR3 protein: CASSESGFGEPQHF
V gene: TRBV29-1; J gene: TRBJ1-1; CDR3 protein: CSGGLYTEAFF
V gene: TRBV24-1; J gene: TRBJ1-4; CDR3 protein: CATSDHPGQGSVSEKLFF
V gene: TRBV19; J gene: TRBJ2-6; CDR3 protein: CASTPGTTLLGANVLTF
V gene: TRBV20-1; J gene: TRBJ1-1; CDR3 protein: CSASRTADEAFF
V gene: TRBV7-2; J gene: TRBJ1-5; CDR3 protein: CASSLVGGAEQPQHF
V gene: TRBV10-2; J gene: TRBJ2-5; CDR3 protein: CASRGTSGEETQYF
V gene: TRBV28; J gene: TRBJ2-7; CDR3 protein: CASSFGAPYEQYF
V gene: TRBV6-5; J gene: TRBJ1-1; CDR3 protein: CASSRPYRNTEAFF
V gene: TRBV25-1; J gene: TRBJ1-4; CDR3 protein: CASSGSRNEKLFF
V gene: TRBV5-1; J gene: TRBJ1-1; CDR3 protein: CASSLGVNTEAFF
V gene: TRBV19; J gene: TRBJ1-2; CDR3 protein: CASSIGGEPNYGYTF
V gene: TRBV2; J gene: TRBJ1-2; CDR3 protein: CASSEARGHGYTF
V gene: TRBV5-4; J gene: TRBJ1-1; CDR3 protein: CASSPGTPDAGTEAFF
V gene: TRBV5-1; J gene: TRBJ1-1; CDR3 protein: CASSLPGEAEAFF
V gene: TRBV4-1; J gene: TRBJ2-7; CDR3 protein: CASSQGRHSYEQYF
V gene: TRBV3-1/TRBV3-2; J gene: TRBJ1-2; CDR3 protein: CASSQESYGYTF
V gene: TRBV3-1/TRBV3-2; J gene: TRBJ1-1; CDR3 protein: CASSQGGSVTEAFF
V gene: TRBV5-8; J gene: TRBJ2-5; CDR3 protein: CASSNTGIQETQYF
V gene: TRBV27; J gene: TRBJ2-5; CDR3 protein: CASRGQEWETQYF
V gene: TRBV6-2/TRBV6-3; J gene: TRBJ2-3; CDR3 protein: CASSYERGSTDTQYF
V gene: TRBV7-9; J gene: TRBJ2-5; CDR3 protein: CASSFSSWQETQYF
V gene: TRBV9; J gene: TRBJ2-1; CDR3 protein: CASSVTPTVDEQFF
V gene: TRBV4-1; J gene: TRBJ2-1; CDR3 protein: CASSQGTGNYNEQFF